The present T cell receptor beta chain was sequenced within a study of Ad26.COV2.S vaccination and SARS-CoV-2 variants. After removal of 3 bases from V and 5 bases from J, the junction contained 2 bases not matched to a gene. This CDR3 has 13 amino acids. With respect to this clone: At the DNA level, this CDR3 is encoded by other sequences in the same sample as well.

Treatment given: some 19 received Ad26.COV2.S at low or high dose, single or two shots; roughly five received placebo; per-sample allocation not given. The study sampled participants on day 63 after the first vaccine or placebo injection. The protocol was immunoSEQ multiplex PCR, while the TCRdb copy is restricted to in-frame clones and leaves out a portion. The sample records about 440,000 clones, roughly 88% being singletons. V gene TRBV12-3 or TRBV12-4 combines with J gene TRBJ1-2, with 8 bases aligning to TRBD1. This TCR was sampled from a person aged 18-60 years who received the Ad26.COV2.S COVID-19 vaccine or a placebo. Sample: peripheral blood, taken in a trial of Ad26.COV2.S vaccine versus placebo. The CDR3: CASSFDRGYGYTF. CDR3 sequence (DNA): TGTGCCAGCAGTTTTGACAGGGGTTATGGCTACACCTTC.